The rows below give T cell receptor beta chains drawn from one sample of a study of tumor-infiltrating lymphocytes in primary liver carcinoma. TCRdb reprocessed the multiplex PCR reads with MiXCR, giving one entry per CDR3 protein. Among about 64,000 distinct CDR3 sequences listed, roughly two thirds were seen once. The sample taken for sequencing was liver tumor tissue from sampling region 4. Every receptor here comes from a man aged 40-55 years with primary liver carcinoma and hepatitis B virus infection. The CDR3 runs from the conserved cysteine through the conserved F or W. Each record gives: CDR3 protein, CDR3 DNA, clone size, J gene, V gene, D gene. A D gene is named only where the DNA matches it firmly. A row's size may be missing; if present it is once, few, many or a size class.

cdr3_aa: CASSREAGYEQYF
cdr3_nt: TGCGCCAGTAGCCGGGAGGCAGGGTACGAGCAGTACTTC
clone_size: NA
j_call: TRBJ2-7
v_call: TRBV4-3
d_call: TRBD2

cdr3_aa: CAISQQGDNQPQHF
cdr3_nt: TGTGCCATCAGCCAACAGGGCGACAATCAGCCCCAGCACTTT
clone_size: once
j_call: TRBJ1-5
v_call: TRBV12-3/TRBV12-4
d_call: NA

cdr3_aa: CASSEAKRLEGDTGVLFF
cdr3_nt: TGCGCCAGCAGTGAGGCTAAGAGACTAGAGGGGGACACCGGGGTGCTGTTTTTT
clone_size: NA
j_call: TRBJ2-2
v_call: TRBV10-2
d_call: NA

cdr3_aa: CASSYSLQETQYF
cdr3_nt: TGTGCCAGCAGTTACAGTTTACAAGAGACCCAGTACTTC
clone_size: NA
j_call: TRBJ2-5
v_call: TRBV6-5
d_call: NA

cdr3_aa: CSGEPSSYKEQFF
cdr3_nt: TGCAGTGGAGAACCCAGCTCCTACAAAGAGCAGTTCTTC
clone_size: NA
j_call: TRBJ2-1
v_call: TRBV20-1
d_call: NA

cdr3_aa: CSVEARWGMSTEAFF
cdr3_nt: TGCAGCGTTGAAGCGAGGTGGGGAATGAGCACTGAAGCTTTCTTT
clone_size: once
j_call: TRBJ1-1
v_call: TRBV29-1
d_call: NA

cdr3_aa: CASSRATGEPFF
cdr3_nt: TGTGCCAGCAGTAGGGCTACCGGGGAGCCGTTTTTT
clone_size: NA
j_call: TRBJ2-2
v_call: TRBV6-6
d_call: NA

cdr3_aa: CASSFISGTEAFF
cdr3_nt: TGTGCCAGCAGTTTCATAAGCGGCACTGAAGCTTTCTTT
clone_size: NA
j_call: TRBJ1-1
v_call: TRBV12-3/TRBV12-4
d_call: NA

cdr3_aa: CSVTSSSYERYF
cdr3_nt: TGCAGCGTGACTTCATCCTCCTACGAGCGATACTTC
clone_size: NA
j_call: TRBJ2-7
v_call: TRBV29-1
d_call: NA

cdr3_aa: CATSGDGGGDYEQYF
cdr3_nt: TGTGCCACCAGTGGAGACGGAGGGGGAGACTACGAGCAGTACTTC
clone_size: NA
j_call: TRBJ2-7
v_call: TRBV10-3
d_call: NA

cdr3_aa: CASSLQGLSTEAFF
cdr3_nt: TGTGCCAGTAGCTTGCAGGGATTGAGCACTGAAGCTTTCTTT
clone_size: NA
j_call: TRBJ1-1
v_call: TRBV5-6
d_call: NA

cdr3_aa: CASSSGPMNYDYTF
cdr3_nt: TGTGCCAGCAGCTCCGGACCAATGAACTATGACTACACCTTT
clone_size: NA
j_call: TRBJ1-2
v_call: TRBV6-2/TRBV6-3
d_call: NA

cdr3_aa: CSGGQEGYQNTETFF
cdr3_nt: TGCAGCGGGGGACAGGAAGGTTATCAGAACACTGAAACTTTCTTT
clone_size: once
j_call: TRBJ1-1
v_call: TRBV29-1
d_call: TRBD1

cdr3_aa: CDSSTGTSCTDTQYF
cdr3_nt: TGTGACAGCAGCACCGGGACTAGCTGCACAGATACGCAATATTTT
clone_size: NA
j_call: TRBJ2-3
v_call: TRBV11-2
d_call: TRBD2

cdr3_aa: CATRPSVDTQYF
cdr3_nt: TGTGCCACCAGGCCCTCTGTGGATACGCAGTATTTT
clone_size: NA
j_call: TRBJ2-3
v_call: TRBV6-2/TRBV6-3
d_call: NA

cdr3_aa: CAGRAEGRRIEQFF
cdr3_nt: TGTGCCGGCAGGGCGGAGGGCCGTAGGATTGAGCAGTTCTTC
clone_size: NA
j_call: TRBJ2-1
v_call: TRBV6-1
d_call: NA

cdr3_aa: CTSSRGQGELF
cdr3_nt: TGTACCAGCAGCCGTGGACAGGGAGAGCTCTTC
clone_size: NA
j_call: TRBJ2-1
v_call: TRBV7-9
d_call: TRBD1

cdr3_aa: CASSYAILNEQFF
cdr3_nt: TGTGCCAGCAGTTACGCCATATTAAATGAGCAGTTCTTC
clone_size: few
j_call: TRBJ2-1
v_call: TRBV6-5
d_call: NA

cdr3_aa: CVSNTGLAGTDTQHF
cdr3_nt: TGTGTCAGCAACACAGGACTAGCGGGAACAGATACGCAGCATTTT
clone_size: NA
j_call: TRBJ1-5
v_call: TRBV6-5
d_call: NA

cdr3_aa: CASSLSTLSSYNEQFF
cdr3_nt: TGTGCCAGTAGTTTGTCAACCTTGAGCTCCTACAATGAGCAGTTCTTC
clone_size: NA
j_call: TRBJ2-1
v_call: TRBV19
d_call: NA

cdr3_aa: CASSYSRTGSTEASF
cdr3_nt: TGTGCCAGTAGTTACTCCCGGACAGGGTCGACTGAAGCTTCCTTT
clone_size: NA
j_call: TRBJ1-1
v_call: TRBV6-5
d_call: TRBD1

cdr3_aa: CASRAIYEQYF
cdr3_nt: TGTGCCAGCAGGGCTATCTACGAGCAGTACTTC
clone_size: medium-sized
j_call: TRBJ2-7
v_call: TRBV6-2/TRBV6-3
d_call: NA

cdr3_aa: CASSHSNNQPQYF
cdr3_nt: TGTGCCAGCAGCCACTCGAACAATCAGCCCCAGTATTTT
clone_size: NA
j_call: TRBJ2-3
v_call: TRBV7-2
d_call: NA

cdr3_aa: CASDWATGELFF
cdr3_nt: TGTGCCAGCGACTGGGCCACCGGGGAGCTGTTTTTT
clone_size: NA
j_call: TRBJ2-2
v_call: TRBV28
d_call: NA

cdr3_aa: CGSSELGQGGRETF
cdr3_nt: TGTGGCAGCAGTGAATTGGGGCAGGGAGGTCGCGAGACCTTC
clone_size: NA
j_call: TRBJ1-2
v_call: TRBV6-1
d_call: NA

cdr3_aa: CASSWPGGETQYF
cdr3_nt: TGCGCCAGCAGCTGGCCGGGAGGGGAGACCCAGTACTTC
clone_size: many
j_call: TRBJ2-5
v_call: TRBV4-1
d_call: TRBD2

cdr3_aa: CASGFADGGSEQYF
cdr3_nt: TGCGCCAGCGGCTTCGCCGACGGGGGCTCCGAGCAATACTTC
clone_size: NA
j_call: TRBJ2-7
v_call: TRBV4-3
d_call: NA

cdr3_aa: CASSQADLNTEAFF
cdr3_nt: TGTGCCAGCAGCCAAGCAGATTTGAACACTGAAGCTTTCTTT
clone_size: many
j_call: TRBJ1-1
v_call: TRBV14
d_call: NA

cdr3_aa: CASSYQRRANYGYTF
cdr3_nt: TGTGCCAGCAGCTACCAACGGAGGGCGAACTATGGCTACACCTTC
clone_size: NA
j_call: TRBJ1-2
v_call: TRBV7-9
d_call: NA

cdr3_aa: CASNMGRLNYGYTF
cdr3_nt: TGTGCCAGCAACATGGGACGGTTGAACTATGGCTACACCTTC
clone_size: NA
j_call: TRBJ1-2
v_call: TRBV5-6
d_call: NA

cdr3_aa: CVRSYGGAGTEAFF
cdr3_nt: TGTGTCCGCAGTTACGGGGGGGCGGGCACTGAAGCTTTCTTT
clone_size: once
j_call: TRBJ1-1
v_call: TRBV6-5
d_call: NA

cdr3_aa: CASSLDLLAAMNEQFF
cdr3_nt: TGTGCCAGCAGCTTAGACCTCCTAGCGGCAATGAATGAGCAATTCTTC
clone_size: NA
j_call: TRBJ2-1
v_call: TRBV11-2
d_call: TRBD2

cdr3_aa: CASILAGAPYDEQFF
cdr3_nt: TGTGCCAGCATCTTAGCGGGCGCGCCCTACGATGAGCAGTTCTTC
clone_size: few
j_call: TRBJ2-1
v_call: TRBV12-3/TRBV12-4
d_call: TRBD2

cdr3_aa: CASSQVALLAGATDTHYF
cdr3_nt: TGTGCAAGCAGCCAAGTGGCGCTTCTAGCGGGAGCAACAGATACGCATTATTTT
clone_size: NA
j_call: TRBJ2-3
v_call: TRBV4-2
d_call: TRBD2

cdr3_aa: CAGSPIAGGITDTQYF
cdr3_nt: TGTGCCGGCAGTCCCATCGCAGGTGGAATCACAGATACGCAGTATTTT
clone_size: NA
j_call: TRBJ2-3
v_call: TRBV6-6
d_call: NA

cdr3_aa: CSDQEASKGVTEAFF
cdr3_nt: TGCAGCGACCAAGAAGCGTCGAAGGGGGTCACTGAAGCTTTCTTT
clone_size: NA
j_call: TRBJ1-1
v_call: TRBV29-1
d_call: NA

cdr3_aa: CTRSGGLVGRNEQFF
cdr3_nt: TGTACCAGGAGTGGGGGTCTAGTGGGACGGAATGAGCAGTTCTTC
clone_size: NA
j_call: TRBJ2-1
v_call: TRBV6-1
d_call: NA

cdr3_aa: CASRREGLVQEQFF
cdr3_nt: TGTGCCAGCAGGAGGGAGGGTTTAGTACAGGAGCAGTTCTTT
clone_size: NA
j_call: TRBJ2-1
v_call: TRBV6-1
d_call: TRBD2

cdr3_aa: CASSSRWDDLANYGYTF
cdr3_nt: TGTGCCAGCAGTTCTCGGTGGGATGACCTGGCTAACTATGGCTACACCTTC
clone_size: NA
j_call: TRBJ1-2
v_call: TRBV28
d_call: NA

cdr3_aa: CASRQDIAEGVGELFF
cdr3_nt: TGCGCCAGCAGACAAGATATAGCGGAAGGGGTCGGAGAGCTGTTTTTT
clone_size: NA
j_call: TRBJ2-2
v_call: TRBV4-3
d_call: NA

cdr3_aa: CSVAGQEYGDTF
cdr3_nt: TGCAGCGTTGCGGGACAGGAGTATGGCGACACCTTC
clone_size: NA
j_call: TRBJ1-2
v_call: TRBV29-1
d_call: TRBD1